This entry lists 23 T cell receptor beta chains sequenced from one sample in a study of human T cells and chemical hapten exposure. TCRdb called the RACE reads again in MiXCR, with one record for every CDR3 protein. The data show under 110,000 distinct CDR3 sequences, with 9% to 15% seen just once and about 1.6% held by the top ten. Time point denoted: pre-sensitization, week 0. Treatment of the sample: therapeutic diphenylcyclopropenone sensitization with weekly scalp DPC. The sequences come from whole blood, collected in connection with sensitization to the hapten diphenylcyclopropenone (DPC). The origin of the receptors is a woman aged 45-65 years with alopecia areata. Some clones in this sample may be carry-over from other donors' samples.

This rearrangement joins TRBV3-1 to TRBJ2-7, with 9 bases identical to TRBD1. This CDR3 spans 14 amino acids. Germline loops: CDR1 LGHDT, CDR2 YNNKEL (reference sequence). Trimming took 3 bases from V and 9 from J; bases not matched to a gene: 9. The CDR3 loop is CASSQLGQGSRQYF. The CDR3 DNA reads TGTGCCAGCAGCCAGCTCGGACAGGGGAGTCGGCAGTACTTC.

This clonotype was counted between two and nine times. V gene TRBV28 combines with J gene TRBJ1-5; TRBD1 might be the D (6 bases). The CDR3 sequence is 15 residues long. Trimming shortened V by 2 bases and J by 7 bases, and 15 bases separated the two germline ends. Germline CDR1 and CDR2: MDHEN and SYDVKM. The CDR3 DNA sequence: TGTGCCAGCAGTTTACTGACAGGAGTTGGACAGCCCCAGCATTTT. Translation: CASSLLTGVGQPQHF.

This clonotype was seen a handful of times. This chain joins TRBV20-1 and TRBJ2-7, with 14 bases lining up with TRBD2. Germline CDR1 DFQATT, CDR2 SNEGSKA (reference sequence). This CDR3 comprises 15 residues. The ends lost 6 bases at V and 4 bases at J; junction bases unmatched: 8. This CDR3 reads CSATGTSGSEYEQYF. CDR3 coding DNA: TGCAGTGCAACCGGGACTAGCGGGAGTGAGTACGAGCAGTACTTC.

This clonotype was found many times. The chain couples TRBV21-1 to TRBJ2-1; the table calls TRBD1, which could not be checked here. TRBV21-1 represents a pseudogene. The CDR3 spans 15 residues. CDR3 nucleotide sequence: TGTGCCAGCAGCATTGGCGGGGGCCCGACCAATGAGCAGTTCTTC. Protein sequence: CASSIGGGPTNEQFF.

The rearrangement uses TRBV20-1 and TRBJ2-5; 15 positions match TRBD2. The ends lost 6 bases at V and 5 bases at J; junction bases unmatched: 7. The CDR3 totals 15 residues. The germline gives CDR1 DFQATT, CDR2 SNEGSKA (reference sequence). This CDR3 reads CSALGLAGGLETQYF. The CDR3 coding sequence is TGCAGTGCCCTCGGACTAGCGGGGGGGCTGGAGACCCAGTACTTC.

This clonotype has ten or more counts. The genes are TRBV24-1 and TRBJ2-3, with D tentatively TRBD1 or TRBD2 (5 bases each). Germline-derived CDR1 and CDR2 are KGHDR and SFDVKD. V was trimmed by 4 bases and J by 2 bases, leaving 9 bases between them. CDR3 length: 14 amino acids. The CDR3 protein is CATSEPGLTDTQYF. The CDR3 DNA reads TGTGCCACCAGTGAGCCGGGGCTCACAGATACGCAGTATTTT.

The chain joins TRBV7-2 to TRBJ1-1; D is undetermined. Looked up from germline, CDR1 is SGHTA and CDR2 is FQGNSA. Trimming shortened V by 5 bases and J by 5 bases, and 12 bases separated the two germline ends. The CDR3 covers 13 residues. CDR3: CASSKGWSTEAFF. Written as DNA, the CDR3 is TGTGCCAGCAGCAAGGGATGGAGTACTGAAGCTTTCTTT.

This clonotype was seen a handful of times. The gene calls are TRBV6-6 and TRBJ2-5; TRBD1 aligns across 7 bases. The CDR3 has 14 amino acids. Germline-derived CDR1 and CDR2 are MNHNY and SVGAGI (reference sequence). V gave up 5 bases and J gave up 4 bases; unmatched junction bases: 7. The CDR3 DNA sequence: TGTGCCAGCAGTCTGACAGGGCCGGGAGAGACCCAGTACTTC. Protein product: CASSLTGPGETQYF.

Ten or more counts support this clonotype. The genes are TRBV7-2 and TRBJ1-1; the D is unclear. The CDR3 is 11 residues long. The germline V gene has CDR1 SGHTA and CDR2 FQGNSA. V was shortened by 6 bases and J by 2 bases, with 4 bases between the two germline ends. The CDR3 DNA follows: TGTGCCAGCAGTAGAAACACTGAAGCTTTCTTT. Its translation: CASSRNTEAFF.

This clonotype was found a few times. V is TRBV7-2 and J is TRBJ1-1; D is ambiguous. This CDR3 is 13 amino acids long. Germline values: CDR1 SGHTA, CDR2 FQGNSA. Between the trimmed V and J ends, which lost 4 bases and 0 bases, there was a span of 6 bases. CDR3 bases: TGTGCCAGCAGCTCCTTGATGAACACTGAAGCTTTCTTT. As protein: CASSSLMNTEAFF.

This rearrangement joins TRBV7-9 to TRBJ1-2, with 7 bases fitting TRBD1. This CDR3 has 14 residues. With 4 bases clipped from V and 2 bases from J, the junction kept 4 bases outside the gene matches. Germline CDR1 and CDR2: SEHNR and FQNEAQ (reference sequence). The CDR3 protein is CASSWGQSNYGYTF. The CDR3 nucleotides are TGTGCCAGCAGCTGGGGACAGTCCAACTATGGCTACACCTTC.

Ten or more counts support this clonotype. The V gene is TRBV12-3 or TRBV12-4, the J gene TRBJ2-1; 8 positions agree with TRBD2. CDR3 length: 17 residues. The trim removed 1 base at V and 4 bases at J, leaving 9 bases unmatched. The CDR3 spells CASSLDQGTSGYNEQFF. For the CDR3, the DNA is TGTGCCAGCAGTTTAGATCAGGGAACTAGCGGTTACAATGAGCAGTTCTTC.

The genes are TRBV6-5 and TRBJ2-6; tentative D call: TRBD2 (6 bases). Trimming stripped 0 bases from V and 0 bases from J, with 18 bases between. CDR1 MNHEY and CDR2 SVGAGI come from the germline V gene. This CDR3 has 20 amino acids. The CDR3 bases are TGTGCCAGCAGTTACTCGATTGGCGGGACGGGTAGCTCTGGGGCCAACGTCCTGACTTTC. It is translated as CASSYSIGGTGSSGANVLTF.

Only a few counts were recorded for this clonotype. The chain recombines TRBV9 with TRBJ2-3; 14 nucleotides line up with TRBD2. Germline trimming cut 4 bases from V and 4 bases from J; bases unmatched to any gene: 5. The germline V gene has CDR1 SGDLS and CDR2 YYNGEE. The CDR3 covers 16 residues. The DNA of the CDR3 is TGTGCCAGCAGCATCCGGACTAGCGGGGGGTCAGATACGCAGTATTTT. Its translation is CASSIRTSGGSDTQYF.

This sequence joins TRBV28 and TRBJ1-4; no clear D gene. Trimming took 8 bases from V and 11 from J, leaving 12 bases between them. The length of the CDR3 is 11 residues. Germline assignment: CDR1 MDHEN and CDR2 SYDVKM. CDR3 amino acids: CASARGDKLFF. CDR3 sequence (DNA): TGTGCCAGCGCACGGGGTGACAAACTGTTTTTT.

This clonotype was seen a handful of times. The V gene is TRBV29-1, the J gene TRBJ2-2, with no clear D. Germline assignment: CDR1 SQVTM and CDR2 ANQGSEA. This CDR3 is built from 13 residues. Trimming shortened V by 6 bases and J by 4 bases, and 12 bases separated the two germline ends. The CDR3 sequence: CSVALRSTGELFF. CDR3 DNA sequence: TGCAGCGTGGCATTGAGGTCCACCGGGGAGCTGTTTTTT.

V gene TRBV27 combines with J gene TRBJ2-3, with a tentative D call TRBD2 (5 bases). The CDR3 runs 13 residues. Germline V gives CDR1 MNHEY, CDR2 SMNVEV (reference sequence). Trimming took 7 bases from V and 5 from J, leaving 13 bases between them. The CDR3 DNA reads TGTGCCAGCACCTTCTACCGGGGAGATACGCAGTATTTT. Amino acids: CASTFYRGDTQYF.

This chain uses TRBV20-1 with TRBJ2-2; D is ambiguous. The germline V gene encodes CDR1 DFQATT and CDR2 SNEGSKA (reference sequence). V was trimmed by 5 bases and J by 0 bases, leaving 7 bases between them. There are 13 residues in the CDR3. For the CDR3, the DNA is TGCAGTGCTCCCACAGCGAACACCGGGGAGCTGTTTTTT. Translated, it gives CSAPTANTGELFF.

This clonotype was counted only a few times. The genes are TRBV20-1 and TRBJ1-5, with D tentatively TRBD1 (6 bases). V lost 6 bases and J 0 bases, leaving 12 bases between the germline ends. This CDR3 is built from 14 residues. The germline V gene has CDR1 DFQATT and CDR2 SNEGSKA (reference sequence). The chain's CDR3 is CSARTEYSNQPQHF. CDR3 bases: TGCAGTGCGCGGACAGAGTATAGCAATCAGCCCCAGCATTTT.

This clonotype was seen ten or more times. The chain couples TRBV27 to TRBJ2-1; 12 bases match TRBD2. The CDR3 contains 16 residues. From germline, CDR1 is MNHEY and CDR2 SMNVEV (reference sequence). V lost 2 bases to trimming and J lost 4 bases; unmatched junction nucleotides: 3. CDR3 nucleotides: TGTGCCAGCAGTTTACCGGGACTAGCGGGTTACAATGAGCAGTTCTTC. Translating gives CASSLPGLAGYNEQFF.

This clonotype came up many times. The gene calls are TRBV27 and TRBJ2-2, with unresolved D. The germline V and J ends were trimmed by 4 bases and 6 bases, with 12 bases remaining between them. Germline V gene sequence: CDR1 MNHEY, CDR2 SMNVEV (reference sequence). The CDR3 has 14 residues. CDR3 region: CASSSPGVAGELFF. CDR3 sequence (DNA): TGTGCCAGCAGTTCCCCAGGAGTGGCCGGGGAGCTGTTTTTT.

This clonotype is a singleton in its sample. The V gene is TRBV29-1, the J gene TRBJ1-2; the D is unclear. The CDR3 runs to 11 residues. V was clipped by 4 bases and J by 8 bases, with 11 bases between them. The V gene's germline CDR1 is SQVTM and CDR2 ANQGSEA. For the CDR3, the DNA is TGCAGCGTTGTCCGCGCGGGGGGCTACACCTTC. Translating gives CSVVRAGGYTF.

This clonotype has a single count. V is TRBV28 and J is TRBJ1-1; D might be TRBD1 (5 bases). Germline CDR1 MDHEN, CDR2 SYDVKM. The CDR3 covers 14 residues. Trimming pared 7 bases from V and 3 bases from J, leaving 15 bases between. In DNA, the CDR3 is TGTGCCAGCACGAATCCGGGACGCCACACTGAAGCTTTCTTT. Translation: CASTNPGRHTEAFF.